The 24 T cell receptor beta chains in this list originate from one sample, sequenced in a study of T cells in Graves' hyperthyroidism and ophthalmopathy. Template material for amplifying TCR beta CDR3 regions consisted of RNA transcripts. HTBI primers were the set used in a first-round RT-PCR of the TCR CDR3. TCRdb re-derived calls from the multiplex PCR reads in MiXCR, one entry per CDR3 protein. The sample records a few hundred thousand distinct CDR3 sequences, around 14% being singletons. The sample consisted of blood. The source of these receptors is a woman aged 25-40 years with Graves' hyperthyroidism.

The chain recombines TRBV20-1 with TRBJ2-7; D not resolved. Looked up from germline, CDR1 is DFQATT and CDR2 is SNEGSKA (reference sequence). Trimming took off 4 bases at V and 3 bases at J, with 7 bases between the two ends. The CDR3 runs 11 residues. This chain's CDR3 is CSATKDYEQYF. The DNA for the CDR3 is TGCAGTGCTACAAAAGACTACGAGCAGTACTTC.

This clonotype was seen a handful of times. The chain uses TRBV20-1 and TRBJ1-1; TRBD1 might be the D (5 bases). Trimming shortened V by 6 bases and J by 0 bases, and 11 bases separated the two germline ends. CDR1 is DFQATT and CDR2 is SNEGSKA in the germline V gene (reference sequence). CDR3 size: 13 residues. The CDR3 nucleotides are TGCAGTGCCCTCATGGGGGTGAACACTGAAGCTTTCTTT. Translation: CSALMGVNTEAFF.

The genes are TRBV13 and TRBJ2-7; tentatively, D is TRBD2 (5 bases). Trimming took 7 bases from V and 3 from J, leaving 13 bases between them. The CDR3 loop spans 13 amino acids. Looked up from germline, CDR1 is PRHDT and CDR2 is FYEKMQ (reference sequence). As DNA, the CDR3 is TGTGCCAGCAACCAACCCGGGATCTACGAGCAGTACTTC. It yields the protein CASNQPGIYEQYF.

This clonotype turned up a few times. The CDR3 DNA sequence: TGCGCCAGCAGCTCCGGGACTAGCGGGAGTCGGCAGACCCAGTACTTC. Its translation: CASSSGTSGSRQTQYF. The chain carries TRBV5-1 and TRBJ2-5; the match to TRBD2 covers 14 bases. Per the germline V gene, CDR1 is SGHRS and CDR2 is YFSETQ. The CDR3 runs 16 residues. V lost 3 bases and J lost 6; bases outside the gene matches: 7. Looking up the rest from reference TRBV5-1 and TRBJ2-5 gives the full variable domain: KAGVTQTPRYLIKTRGQQVTLSCSPISGHRSVSWYQQTPGQGLQFLFEYFSETQRNKGNFPGRFSGRQFSNSRSEMNVSTLELGDSALYLCASSSGTSGSRQTQYFGPGTRLLVL.

This clonotype was seen more than once but under ten times. V usage is TRBV20-1 and J usage is TRBJ2-2; D might be TRBD1 (5 bases). CDR1 is DFQATT and CDR2 is SNEGSKA in the germline V gene (reference sequence). CDR3 length: 14 residues. Trimming shortened V by 3 bases and J by 2 bases, and 10 bases separated the two germline ends. CDR3 sequence (DNA): TGCAGTGCTAGCTTAGGGGCTAACACCGGGGAGCTGTTTTTT. This encodes CSASLGANTGELFF.

The rearrangement uses TRBV28 and TRBJ2-5; no reliable D call. V was cut by 2 bases and J by 2 bases, with 9 bases left in between. Germline V gene lookup returns CDR1 MDHEN and CDR2 SYDVKM. The CDR3 consists of 14 residues. CDR3 region: CASSLETKQETQYF. In DNA, the CDR3 is TGTGCCAGCAGTTTAGAGACGAAACAAGAGACCCAGTACTTC.

The J gene is TRBJ1-1, the V gene TRBV12-3 or TRBV12-4, with D perhaps matching TRBD1 (5 bases). This CDR3 region has 15 residues. V was trimmed by 3 bases and J by 7 bases, leaving 18 bases between them. CDR3 sequence reads: CASSFLGVGYVEAFF. In DNA, the CDR3 is TGTGCCAGCAGTTTTTTGGGGGTAGGGTATGTTGAAGCTTTCTTT.

This clonotype was seen more than once but under ten times. This chain joins TRBV18 and TRBJ2-2, with D hard to call. V was cut by 0 bases and J by 2 bases, with 13 bases left in between. This CDR3 has 17 residues. Per the germline V gene, CDR1 is KGHSH and CDR2 is LQKENI. The CDR3 loop is CASSPPFGYHNTGELFF. The DNA for the CDR3 is TGTGCCAGCTCACCACCGTTCGGCTATCATAACACCGGGGAGCTGTTTTTT.

This clonotype was seen a handful of times. The V call is TRBV5-5, the J call TRBJ1-4, with D possibly being TRBD1 (6 bases). Germline V CDR1 and CDR2: SGHKS, YYEKEE (reference sequence). With 0 bases removed from V and 0 bases from J, the gap between germline ends came to 12 bases. The CDR3 is 17 amino acids. CDR3: CASSLGGGKATNEKLFF. The DNA of the CDR3 is TGTGCCAGCAGCTTGGGTGGGGGCAAAGCAACTAATGAAAAACTGTTTTTT.

This clonotype was observed many times. The rearrangement uses TRBV5-1 and TRBJ2-1; D is unresolved. V was pared by 0 bases and J by 7 bases, with 5 bases between. The CDR3 sequence is 12 residues long. Germline V CDR1 and CDR2: SGHRS, YFSETQ. The CDR3 sequence: CASSLASNEQFF. Written as DNA, the CDR3 is TGCGCCAGCAGCTTGGCAAGTAATGAGCAGTTCTTC.

CDR3 sequence reads: CASSPRQGSSGANVLTF. In nucleotides, the CDR3 is TGTGCCAGCTCACCTCGACAGGGAAGCTCTGGGGCCAACGTCCTGACTTTC. This chain connects TRBV18 to TRBJ2-6, with 7 nucleotides matching TRBD1. Trimming at V came to 3 bases and at J to 0 bases, leaving 5 bases not matched to a gene. CDR3 length equals 17 residues. The germline V gene encodes CDR1 KGHSH and CDR2 LQKENI.

This clonotype was counted a few times. This chain connects TRBV27 to TRBJ1-6; the D is unclear. CDR1 is MNHEY, CDR2 SMNVEV, per germline (reference sequence). This CDR3 is built from 12 residues. Deletions cut 7 bases from V and 6 bases from J, with 7 bases between. CDR3 sequence reads: CASTRPNSPLHF. The CDR3, as DNA: TGTGCCAGCACGCGACCTAATTCACCCCTCCACTTT.

The chain joins TRBV12-5 to TRBJ2-1; 8 bases are shared with TRBD1. Germline CDR1 reads LGHNT; CDR2 reads FRNRAP. The CDR3 has 15 residues. V gave up 3 bases and J gave up 1 base; unmatched junction bases: 2. The CDR3 loop is CASGFGQGSYNEQFF. CDR3 DNA sequence: TGTGCTAGTGGTTTCGGACAGGGATCCTACAATGAGCAGTTCTTC.

This clonotype showed up many times. The chain couples TRBV4-1 to TRBJ1-1, with 8 bases aligning to TRBD1. Germline V CDR1 and CDR2: MGHRA, YSYEKL. The CDR3 covers 15 residues. V lost 4 bases to trimming and J lost 6 bases; unmatched junction nucleotides: 10. The CDR3 nucleotides are TGCGCCAGCAGCCCATGGACAGGGAGGAGCGCTGAAGCTTTCTTT. Translation: CASSPWTGRSAEAFF.

This clonotype was seen repeatedly, ten times or more. This chain links TRBV20-1 with TRBJ2-1; D is unclear. The germline V gene has CDR1 DFQATT and CDR2 SNEGSKA (reference sequence). V dropped 5 bases and J dropped 4 bases, with 9 bases sitting between them. This CDR3 comprises 12 residues. CDR3 bases: TGCAGTGCTCAACCAGGATACAATGAGCAGTTCTTC. It translates to CSAQPGYNEQFF.

This clonotype came up once. This may be a read error: a much more frequent sequence differs by one nucleotide. V and J are TRBV12-5 and TRBJ1-2, with 7 bases lining up with TRBD1. V gave up 5 bases and J gave up 4 bases; unmatched junction bases: 10. Germline loops: CDR1 LGHNT, CDR2 FRNRAP. The CDR3 spans 15 residues. For the CDR3, the DNA is TGTGCTAGTGGTACATCGACAGGGTCTGTCTATGGCTACACCTTC. This sequence encodes CASGTSTGSVYGYTF.

This clonotype showed up many times. V is TRBV12-3 or TRBV12-4 and J is TRBJ1-6; D not certain. The CDR3 is 16 residues long. The V end lost 2 bases, the J end lost 0 bases, and 8 bases lay between the germline ends. The CDR3 DNA is TGTGCCAGCAGTTTACCGAAGAGCTCCTATAATTCACCCCTCCACTTT. It translates to CASSLPKSSYNSPLHF.

This clonotype occurred a few times. The chain has TRBV20-1 and TRBJ1-5; D remains unclear. This CDR3 region has 13 residues. Germline CDR1 is DFQATT and CDR2 is SNEGSKA (reference sequence). The V gene lost 4 bases and the J gene lost 9 bases, with 16 bases spanning the gap. The CDR3 sequence: CSAIARTDLPQHF. In DNA, the CDR3 is TGCAGTGCTATTGCGCGGACCGACTTGCCCCAGCATTTT.

At least ten counts were recorded for this clonotype. The chain combines TRBV20-1 with TRBJ2-7; 10 positions match TRBD2. V was clipped by 2 bases and J by 1 base; unmatched bases: 11. The CDR3 consists of 17 residues. Germline assignment: CDR1 DFQATT and CDR2 SNEGSKA (reference sequence). The CDR3 DNA reads as TGCAGTGCTAGAAAGCGGCTAGCGGGAGCCCTTTCCTACGAGCAGTACTTC. Translation: CSARKRLAGALSYEQYF.

This clonotype was picked up a small number of times. CDR3 protein: CATSDLGQSEQYF. CDR3 nucleotides: TGTGCCACCAGTGACCTGGGACAATCCGAGCAGTACTTC. This chain uses TRBV24-1 with TRBJ2-7, with D possibly being TRBD1 (6 bases). V shed 4 bases and J shed 6 bases, with 12 bases lying between them. CDR1 and CDR2 (germline): KGHDR, SFDVKD. CDR3 length equals 13 residues.

This clonotype was found many times. The CDR3 sequence is CASSPRSGRVPLYEQYF. The CDR3 DNA is TGTGCCAGCAGTCCTCGTAGCGGGAGAGTTCCTCTTTACGAGCAGTACTTC. The V call is TRBV12-3 or TRBV12-4, the J call TRBJ2-7; 9 bases agree with TRBD2. The CDR3 consists of 17 residues. The trim removed 5 bases at V and 4 bases at J, leaving 15 bases unmatched.

The chain combines TRBV5-8 with TRBJ1-4; a possible D gene is TRBD1 (6 bases). Germline CDR1 reads SGHTS; CDR2 reads YDEGEE. CDR3 length: 15 residues. Trimming removed 0 bases from V and 4 bases from J, with 10 bases in between. The CDR3 loop reads CASSLAGADNEKLFF. The CDR3 coding sequence is TGTGCCAGCAGCTTGGCAGGGGCCGATAATGAAAAACTGTTTTTT.

Many counts were recorded for this clonotype. The V gene is TRBV24-1, the J gene TRBJ1-2, with D perhaps matching TRBD1 (5 bases). The V gene lost 3 bases and the J gene lost 4 bases, with 14 bases spanning the gap. Germline V lookup: CDR1 KGHDR, CDR2 SFDVKD. The CDR3 has 15 residues. The CDR3, as DNA: TGTGCCACCAGTGATCCCAGCAGGGATAGCTATGGCTACACCTTC. It specifies CATSDPSRDSYGYTF.

The table lists this clonotype with many counts. This chain joins TRBV12-3 or TRBV12-4 and TRBJ2-1; D is ambiguous. There are 15 residues in the CDR3. Trimming left V 7 bases short and J 2 bases short, with 15 bases between. The CDR3 DNA reads TGTGCCAGCACCATGGGCGACGCAGCCTACAATGAGCAGTTCTTC. Translating gives CASTMGDAAYNEQFF.